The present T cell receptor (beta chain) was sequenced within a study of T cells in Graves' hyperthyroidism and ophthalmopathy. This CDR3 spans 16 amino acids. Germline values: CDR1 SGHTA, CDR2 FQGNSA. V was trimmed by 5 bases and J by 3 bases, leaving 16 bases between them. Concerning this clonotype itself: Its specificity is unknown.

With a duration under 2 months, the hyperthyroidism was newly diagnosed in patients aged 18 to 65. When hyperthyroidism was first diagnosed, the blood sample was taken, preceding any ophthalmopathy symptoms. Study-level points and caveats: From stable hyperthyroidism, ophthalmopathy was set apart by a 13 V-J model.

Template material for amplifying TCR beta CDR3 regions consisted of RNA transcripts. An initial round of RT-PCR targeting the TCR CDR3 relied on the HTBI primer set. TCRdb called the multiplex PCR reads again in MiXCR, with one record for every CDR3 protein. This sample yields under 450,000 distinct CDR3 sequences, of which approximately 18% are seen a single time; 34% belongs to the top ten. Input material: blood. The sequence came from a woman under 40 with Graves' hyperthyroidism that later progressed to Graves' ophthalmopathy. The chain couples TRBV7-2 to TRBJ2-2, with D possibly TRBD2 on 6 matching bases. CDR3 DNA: TGTGCCAGCAGCATAGTTAGCGGCATTGACACCGGGGAGCTGTTTTTT. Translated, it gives CASSIVSGIDTGELFF.